Listed below are T cell receptor beta chains from one sample, sequenced in a study of T cells in Graves' hyperthyroidism and ophthalmopathy. In TCRdb, the multiplex PCR reads were re-called with MiXCR into one record per CDR3 protein. Among 370,000 or so distinct CDR3 sequences listed, 15% to 19% were seen once. Sequencing used blood. The receptors were sampled from a woman between 18 and 30 years old with Graves' hyperthyroidism that later progressed to Graves' ophthalmopathy. The CDR3 runs from the conserved cysteine through the conserved F or W. Fields, in order: V gene, clone size, D gene, J gene, CDR3 DNA, CDR3 protein. The D gene is left open where the match is weak. For some rows the clone size is stated as once, few or many, or as a class when expanded; others skip it.

TRBV5-1,many,-,TRBJ2-1,TGCGCCAGCAGCGCGTCCCCGAGACTAGCCTACAATGAGCAGTTCTTC,CASSASPRLAYNEQFF
TRBV7-8,many,-,TRBJ2-3,TGTGCCAGCAGCTTTCCTCGCACAGATACGCAGTATTTT,CASSFPRTDTQYF
TRBV30,many,TRBD1,TRBJ1-1,TGTGCCTGGAGTGTAGGGAGGACAGGGGGCTCTGAAGCTTTCTTT,CAWSVGRTGGSEAFF
TRBV29-1,few,-,TRBJ1-5,TGCAGCGTTGAAGACGAACCCGATCAGCCCCAGCATTTT,CSVEDEPDQPQHF
TRBV11-2,-,-,TRBJ2-7,TGTGCCAGCCTTTACTACGAGCAGTACTTC,CASLYYEQYF
TRBV2,many,-,TRBJ2-3,TGTGCCAGCAGTGAACCGGCGAATGGGGACAACACAGATACGCAGTATTTT,CASSEPANGDNTDTQYF
TRBV20-1,few,-,TRBJ1-2,TGCAGTGCTAGATCGGGTGGCTACACCTTC,CSARSGGYTF
TRBV9,-,TRBD2,TRBJ2-1,TGTGCCAGCAGCCCTCCCGGCCCGGGACTAGGCAGCTCCTACAATGAGCAGTTCTTC,CASSPPGPGLGSSYNEQFF
TRBV28,-,-,TRBJ1-3,TGTGCCAGCAGTTTTCAGACAGGCCCCTCTGGAAACACCATATATTTT,CASSFQTGPSGNTIYF
TRBV18,many,TRBD1,TRBJ2-3,TGTGCCAGCTCACCCACCGGACAGGGGACGGATACGCAGTATTTT,CASSPTGQGTDTQYF